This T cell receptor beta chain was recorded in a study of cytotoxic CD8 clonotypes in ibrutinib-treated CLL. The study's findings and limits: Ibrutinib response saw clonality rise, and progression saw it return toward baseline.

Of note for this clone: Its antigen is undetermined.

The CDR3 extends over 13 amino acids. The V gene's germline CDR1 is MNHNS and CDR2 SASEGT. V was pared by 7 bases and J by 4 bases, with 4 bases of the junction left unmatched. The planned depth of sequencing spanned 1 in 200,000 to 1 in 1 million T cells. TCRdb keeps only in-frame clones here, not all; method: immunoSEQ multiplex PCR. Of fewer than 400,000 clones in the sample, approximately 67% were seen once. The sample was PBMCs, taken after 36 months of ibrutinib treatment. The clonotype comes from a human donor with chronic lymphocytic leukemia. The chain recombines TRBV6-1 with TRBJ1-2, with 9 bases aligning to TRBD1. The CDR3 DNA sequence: TGTGCCAGCACGGGACAGGGACCCTATGGCTACACCTTC. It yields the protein CASTGQGPYGYTF.